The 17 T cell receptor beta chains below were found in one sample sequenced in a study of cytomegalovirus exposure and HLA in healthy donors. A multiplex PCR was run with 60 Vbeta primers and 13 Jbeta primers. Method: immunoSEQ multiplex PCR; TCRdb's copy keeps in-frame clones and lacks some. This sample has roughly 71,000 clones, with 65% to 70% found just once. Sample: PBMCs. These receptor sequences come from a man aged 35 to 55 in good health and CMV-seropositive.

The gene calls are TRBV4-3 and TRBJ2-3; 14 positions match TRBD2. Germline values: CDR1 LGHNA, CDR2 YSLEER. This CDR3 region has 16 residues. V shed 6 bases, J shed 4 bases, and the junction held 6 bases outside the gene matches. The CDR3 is CASSYGTSGGPDTQYF. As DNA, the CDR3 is TGCGCCAGCAGTTATGGGACTAGCGGGGGACCAGATACGCAGTATTTT.

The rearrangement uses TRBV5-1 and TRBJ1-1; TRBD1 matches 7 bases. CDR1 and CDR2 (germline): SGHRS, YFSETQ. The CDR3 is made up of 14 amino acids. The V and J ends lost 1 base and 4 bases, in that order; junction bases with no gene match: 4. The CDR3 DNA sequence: TGCGCCAGCAGCTTGACAGGGGAGATCACTGAAGCTTTCTTT. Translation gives CASSLTGEITEAFF.

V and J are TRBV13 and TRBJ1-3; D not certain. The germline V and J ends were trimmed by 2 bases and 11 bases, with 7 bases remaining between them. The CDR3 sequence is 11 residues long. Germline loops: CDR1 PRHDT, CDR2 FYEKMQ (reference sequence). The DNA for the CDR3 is TGTGCCAGCAGCTTAATAGATTCCATATATTTT. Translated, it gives CASSLIDSIYF.

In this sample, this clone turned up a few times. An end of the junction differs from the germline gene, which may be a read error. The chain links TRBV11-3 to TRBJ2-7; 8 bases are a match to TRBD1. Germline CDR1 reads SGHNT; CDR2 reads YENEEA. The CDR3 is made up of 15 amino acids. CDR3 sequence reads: CASRQRGRGPYEQYF. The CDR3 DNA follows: TGCGCCAGCAGGCAGAGGGGCAGGGGGCCCTACGAGCAGTACTTC.

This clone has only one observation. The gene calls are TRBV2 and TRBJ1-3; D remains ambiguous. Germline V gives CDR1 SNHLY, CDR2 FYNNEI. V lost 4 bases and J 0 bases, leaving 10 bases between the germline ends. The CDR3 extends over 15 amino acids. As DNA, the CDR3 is TGTGCCAGCAGTGCCACAGTGAACTCTGGAAACACCATATATTTT. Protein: CASSATVNSGNTIYF.

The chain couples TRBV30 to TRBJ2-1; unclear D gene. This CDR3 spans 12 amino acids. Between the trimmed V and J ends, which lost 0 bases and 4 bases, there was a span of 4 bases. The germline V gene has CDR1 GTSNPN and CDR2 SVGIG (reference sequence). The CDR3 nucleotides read TGTGCCTGGAGTGTGGCTTACAATGAGCAGTTCTTC. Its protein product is CAWSVAYNEQFF. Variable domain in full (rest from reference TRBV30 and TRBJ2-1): SQTIHQWPATLVQPVGSPLSLECTVEGTSNPNLYWYRQAAGRGLQLLFYSVGIGQISSEVPQNLSASRPQDRQFILSSKKLLLSDSGFYLCAWSVAYNEQFFGPGTRLTVL.

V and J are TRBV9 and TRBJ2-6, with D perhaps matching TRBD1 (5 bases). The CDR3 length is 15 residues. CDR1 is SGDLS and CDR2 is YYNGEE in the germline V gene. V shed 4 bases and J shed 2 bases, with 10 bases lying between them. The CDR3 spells CASSSDSPGANVLTF. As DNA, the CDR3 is TGTGCCAGCAGCTCCGACAGCCCTGGGGCCAACGTCCTGACTTTC.

CDR3 nucleotides: TGTGCCAGCAGTTTCCCCATACCAGATAGCAATCAGCCCCAGCATTTT. This encodes CASSFPIPDSNQPQHF. This chain links TRBV6-5 with TRBJ1-5; D is unresolved. CDR1 is MNHEY and CDR2 is SVGAGI in the germline V gene. Trimming pared 4 bases from V and 0 bases from J, leaving 13 bases between. This CDR3 contains 16 residues.

In DNA, the CDR3 is TGTGCCAGCAGTGAAAGCTATAGCAATCAGCCCCAGCATTTT. Its translation: CASSESYSNQPQHF. This chain uses TRBV2 with TRBJ1-5; D gene ambiguous. Germline V gives CDR1 SNHLY, CDR2 FYNNEI. V was clipped by 2 bases and J by 0 bases, with 5 bases between them. CDR3 size: 14 residues.

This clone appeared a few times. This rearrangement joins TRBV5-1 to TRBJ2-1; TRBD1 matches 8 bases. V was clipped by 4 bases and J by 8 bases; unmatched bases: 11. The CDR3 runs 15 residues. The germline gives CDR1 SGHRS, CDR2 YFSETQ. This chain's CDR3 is CASSLPWTGQDEQFF. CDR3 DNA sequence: TGCGCCAGCAGCCTCCCCTGGACAGGGCAGGATGAGCAGTTCTTC. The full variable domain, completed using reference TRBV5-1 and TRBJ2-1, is KAGVTQTPRYLIKTRGQQVTLSCSPISGHRSVSWYQQTPGQGLQFLFEYFSETQRNKGNFPGRFSGRQFSNSRSEMNVSTLELGDSALYLCASSLPWTGQDEQFFGPGTRLTVL.

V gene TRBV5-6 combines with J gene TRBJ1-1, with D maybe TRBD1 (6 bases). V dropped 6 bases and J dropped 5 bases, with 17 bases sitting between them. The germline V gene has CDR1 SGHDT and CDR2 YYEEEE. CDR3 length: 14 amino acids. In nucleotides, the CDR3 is TGTGCCAGCATCATAGGGGGGGGTAGGACTGAAGCTTTCTTT. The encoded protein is CASIIGGGRTEAFF. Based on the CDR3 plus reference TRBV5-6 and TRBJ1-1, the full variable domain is DAGVTQSPTHLIKTRGQQVTLRCSPKSGHDTVSWYQQALGQGPQFIFQYYEEEERQRGNFPDRFSGHQFPNYSSELNVNALLLGDSALYLCASIIGGGRTEAFFGQGTRLTVV.

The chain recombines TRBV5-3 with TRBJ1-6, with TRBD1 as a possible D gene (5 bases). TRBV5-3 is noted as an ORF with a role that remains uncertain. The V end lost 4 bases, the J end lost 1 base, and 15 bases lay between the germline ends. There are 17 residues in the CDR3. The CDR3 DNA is TGTGCCAGAAGCGTGGGGCGGGAGGGGTCCTATAATTCACCCCTCCACTTT. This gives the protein CARSVGREGSYNSPLHF.

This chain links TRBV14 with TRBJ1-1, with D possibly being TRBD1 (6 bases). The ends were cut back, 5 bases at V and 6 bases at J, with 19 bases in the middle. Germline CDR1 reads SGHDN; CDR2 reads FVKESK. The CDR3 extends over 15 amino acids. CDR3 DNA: TGTGCCAGCAGCGCTCCCGGGACACCTCGCGCTGAAGCTTTCTTT. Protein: CASSAPGTPRAEAFF. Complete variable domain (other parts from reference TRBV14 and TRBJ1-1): EAGVTQFPSHSVIEKGQTVTLRCDPISGHDNLYWYRRVMGKEIKFLLHFVKESKQDESGMPNNRFLAERTGGTYSTLKVQPAELEDSGVYFCASSAPGTPRAEAFFGQGTRLTVV.

The CDR3 bases are TGTGCCAGCAGCCCCAACTCCCTAGAGACCCAGTACTTC. Protein: CASSPNSLETQYF. V and J are TRBV11-2 and TRBJ2-5, with unresolved D. The V gene lost 5 bases and the J gene lost 4 bases, with 11 bases spanning the gap. The germline gives CDR1 SGHAT, CDR2 FQNNGV. This CDR3 has 13 amino acids.

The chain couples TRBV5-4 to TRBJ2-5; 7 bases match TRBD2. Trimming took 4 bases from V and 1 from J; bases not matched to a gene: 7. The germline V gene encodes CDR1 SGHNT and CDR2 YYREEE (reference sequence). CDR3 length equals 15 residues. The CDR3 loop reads CASSISGLGQETQYF. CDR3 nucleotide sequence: TGTGCCAGCAGCATTAGCGGGCTGGGCCAAGAGACCCAGTACTTC.

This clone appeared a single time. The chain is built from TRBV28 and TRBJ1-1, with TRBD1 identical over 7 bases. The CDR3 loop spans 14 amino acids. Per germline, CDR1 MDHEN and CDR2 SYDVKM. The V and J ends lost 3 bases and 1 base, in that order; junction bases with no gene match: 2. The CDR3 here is CASSFYRGNTEAFF. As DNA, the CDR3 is TGTGCCAGCAGTTTTTACAGGGGGAACACTGAAGCTTTCTTT. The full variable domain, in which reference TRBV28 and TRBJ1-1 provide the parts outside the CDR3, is DVKVTQSSRYLVKRTGEKVFLECVQDMDHENMFWYRQDPGLGLRLIYFSYDVKMKEKGDIPEGYSVSREKKERFSLILESASTNQTSMYLCASSFYRGNTEAFFGQGTRLTVV.

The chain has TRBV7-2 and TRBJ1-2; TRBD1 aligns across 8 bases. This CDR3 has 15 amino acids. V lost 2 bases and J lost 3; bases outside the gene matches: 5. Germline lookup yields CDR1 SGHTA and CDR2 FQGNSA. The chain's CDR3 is CASSLFQGADYGYTF. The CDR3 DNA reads TGTGCCAGCAGCTTATTCCAGGGGGCAGACTATGGCTACACCTTC. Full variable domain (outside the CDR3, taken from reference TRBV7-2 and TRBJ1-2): GAGVSQSPSNKVTEKGKDVELRCDPISGHTALYWYRQSLGQGLEFLIYFQGNSAPDKSGLPSDRFSAERTGGSVSTLTIQRTQQEDSAVYLCASSLFQGADYGYTFGSGTRLTVV.